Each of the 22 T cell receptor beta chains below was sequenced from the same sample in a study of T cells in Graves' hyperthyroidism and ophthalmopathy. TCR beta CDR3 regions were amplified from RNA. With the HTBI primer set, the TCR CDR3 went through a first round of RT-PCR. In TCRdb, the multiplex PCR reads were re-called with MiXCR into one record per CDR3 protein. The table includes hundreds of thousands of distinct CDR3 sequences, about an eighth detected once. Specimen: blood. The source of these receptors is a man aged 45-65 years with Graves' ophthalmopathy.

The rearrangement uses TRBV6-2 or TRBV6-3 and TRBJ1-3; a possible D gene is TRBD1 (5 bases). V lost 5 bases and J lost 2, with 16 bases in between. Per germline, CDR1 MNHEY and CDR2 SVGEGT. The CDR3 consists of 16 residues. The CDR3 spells CASSTTPGAPGNTIYF. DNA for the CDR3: TGTGCCAGCAGTACCACACCTGGGGCACCTGGAAACACCATATATTTT.

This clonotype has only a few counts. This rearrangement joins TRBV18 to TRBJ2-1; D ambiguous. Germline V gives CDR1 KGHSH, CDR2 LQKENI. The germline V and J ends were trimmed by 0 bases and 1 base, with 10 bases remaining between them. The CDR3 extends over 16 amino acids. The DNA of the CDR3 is TGTGCCAGCTCACCACCTGGGTTAGGGTCCTACAATGAGCAGTTCTTC. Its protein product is CASSPPGLGSYNEQFF.

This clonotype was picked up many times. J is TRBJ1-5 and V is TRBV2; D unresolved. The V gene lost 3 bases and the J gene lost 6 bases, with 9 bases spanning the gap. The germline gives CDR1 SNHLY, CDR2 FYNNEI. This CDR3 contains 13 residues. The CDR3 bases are TGTGCCAGCAGTGAGCTGGTCGCTCAGCCCCAGCATTTT. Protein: CASSELVAQPQHF. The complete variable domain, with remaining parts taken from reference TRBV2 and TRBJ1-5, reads EPEVTQTPSHQVTQMGQEVILRCVPISNHLYFYWYRQILGQKVEFLVSFYNNEISEKSEIFDDQFSVERPDGSNFTLKIRSTKLEDSAMYFCASSELVAQPQHFGDGTRLSIL.

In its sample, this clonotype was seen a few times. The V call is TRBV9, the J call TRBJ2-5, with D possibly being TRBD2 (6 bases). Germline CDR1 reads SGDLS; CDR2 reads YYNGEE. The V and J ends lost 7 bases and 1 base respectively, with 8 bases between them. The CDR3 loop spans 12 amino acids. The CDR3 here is CASGGAQETQYF. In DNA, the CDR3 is TGTGCCAGCGGAGGGGCCCAAGAGACCCAGTACTTC.

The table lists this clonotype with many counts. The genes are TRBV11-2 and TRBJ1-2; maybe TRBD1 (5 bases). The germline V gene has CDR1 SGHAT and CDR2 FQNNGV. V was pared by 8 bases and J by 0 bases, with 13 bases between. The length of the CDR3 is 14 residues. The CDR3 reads CASPDRPSNYGYTF. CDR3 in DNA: TGTGCCAGCCCCGACAGACCTTCTAACTATGGCTACACCTTC.

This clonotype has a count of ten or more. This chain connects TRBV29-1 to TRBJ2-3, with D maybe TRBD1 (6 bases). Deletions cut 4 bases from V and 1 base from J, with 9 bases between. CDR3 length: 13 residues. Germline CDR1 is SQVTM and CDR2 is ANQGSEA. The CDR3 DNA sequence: TGCAGCGTTGCTCAGGGGCGCACAGATACGCAGTATTTT. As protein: CSVAQGRTDTQYF.

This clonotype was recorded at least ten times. In DNA, the CDR3 is TGTGCCAGCACCGAGGGTCTAGCGGGAGTCGGCGACGAGCAGTACTTC. This codes for CASTEGLAGVGDEQYF. The V gene is TRBV12-3 or TRBV12-4, the J gene TRBJ2-7, with 10 bases lining up with TRBD2. J lost 5 bases, V lost 7 bases, and 14 bases had no gene match. The CDR3 contains 16 residues.

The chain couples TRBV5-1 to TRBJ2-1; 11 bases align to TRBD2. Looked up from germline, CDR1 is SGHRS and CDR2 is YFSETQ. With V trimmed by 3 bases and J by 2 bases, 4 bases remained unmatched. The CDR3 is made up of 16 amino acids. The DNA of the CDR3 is TGCGCCAGCAGCTCCCTGACTAGCGGGACCTACAATGAGCAGTTCTTC. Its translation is CASSSLTSGTYNEQFF.

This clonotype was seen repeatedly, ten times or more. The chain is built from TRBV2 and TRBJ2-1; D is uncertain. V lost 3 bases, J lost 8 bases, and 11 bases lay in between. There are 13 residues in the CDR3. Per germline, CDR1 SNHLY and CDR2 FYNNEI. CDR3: CASSDRRVHEQFF. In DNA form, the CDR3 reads TGTGCCAGCAGTGATAGAAGGGTCCATGAGCAGTTCTTC.

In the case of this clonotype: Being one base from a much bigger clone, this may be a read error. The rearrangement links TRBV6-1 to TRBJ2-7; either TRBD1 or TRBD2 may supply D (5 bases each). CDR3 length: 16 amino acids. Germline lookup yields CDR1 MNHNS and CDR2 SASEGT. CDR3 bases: TGTGCCATCAGTGAGTCCCCCCCGGGGCCAACCTACGAGCAGTGCTTC. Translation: CAISESPPGPTYEQCF.

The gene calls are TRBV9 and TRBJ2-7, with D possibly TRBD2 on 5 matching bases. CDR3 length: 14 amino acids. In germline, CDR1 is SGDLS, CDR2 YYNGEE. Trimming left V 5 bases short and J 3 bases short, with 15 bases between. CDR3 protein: CASSPSGKYYEQYF. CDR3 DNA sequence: TGTGCCAGCAGTCCCAGCGGAAAGTACTACGAGCAGTACTTC.

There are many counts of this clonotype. DNA for the CDR3: TGTGCCAGCAGTCGGGGACTAGCGGGAGTGAACACCGGGGAGCTGTTTTTT. Its protein product is CASSRGLAGVNTGELFF. This chain links TRBV6-1 with TRBJ2-2; 14 positions agree with TRBD2. The CDR3 runs to 17 residues. Germline trimming cut 5 bases from V and 1 base from J; bases unmatched to any gene: 3. Germline values: CDR1 MNHNS, CDR2 SASEGT.

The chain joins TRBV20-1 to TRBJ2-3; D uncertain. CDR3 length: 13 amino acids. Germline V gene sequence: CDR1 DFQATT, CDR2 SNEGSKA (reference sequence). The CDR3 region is CRLLGPRTDTQYF. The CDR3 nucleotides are TGCAGATTGCTCGGGCCTCGCACAGATACGCAGTATTTT.

The CDR3 loop is CSVSGTSGAFFQETQYF. The CDR3 nucleotides read TGCAGCGTTTCAGGGACTAGCGGAGCCTTCTTCCAAGAGACCCAGTACTTC. The rearrangement uses TRBV29-1 and TRBJ2-5; the match to TRBD2 covers 11 bases. The V segment lost 5 bases and the J segment 1 base; nucleotides outside the gene matches: 12. From germline, CDR1 is SQVTM and CDR2 ANQGSEA. The CDR3 length is 17 residues.

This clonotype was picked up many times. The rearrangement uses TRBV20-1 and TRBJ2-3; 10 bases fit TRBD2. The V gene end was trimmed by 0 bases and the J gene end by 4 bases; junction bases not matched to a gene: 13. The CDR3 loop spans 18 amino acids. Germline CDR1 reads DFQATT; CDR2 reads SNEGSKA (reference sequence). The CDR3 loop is CSARDPRASGSHPDTQYF. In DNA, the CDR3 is TGCAGTGCTAGAGATCCAAGGGCTAGCGGGAGTCACCCAGATACGCAGTATTTT.

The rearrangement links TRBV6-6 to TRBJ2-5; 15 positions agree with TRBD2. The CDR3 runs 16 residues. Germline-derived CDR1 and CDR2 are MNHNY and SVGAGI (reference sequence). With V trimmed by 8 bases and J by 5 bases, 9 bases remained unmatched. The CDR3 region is CASGGLAGGLAETQYF. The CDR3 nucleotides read TGTGCCAGCGGGGGACTAGCGGGAGGTCTGGCCGAGACCCAGTACTTC.

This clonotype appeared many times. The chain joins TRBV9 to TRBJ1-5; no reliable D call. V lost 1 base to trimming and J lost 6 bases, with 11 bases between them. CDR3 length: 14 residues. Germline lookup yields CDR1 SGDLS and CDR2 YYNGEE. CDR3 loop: CASSVTADIQPQHF. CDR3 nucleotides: TGTGCCAGCAGCGTAACGGCCGACATTCAGCCCCAGCATTTT.

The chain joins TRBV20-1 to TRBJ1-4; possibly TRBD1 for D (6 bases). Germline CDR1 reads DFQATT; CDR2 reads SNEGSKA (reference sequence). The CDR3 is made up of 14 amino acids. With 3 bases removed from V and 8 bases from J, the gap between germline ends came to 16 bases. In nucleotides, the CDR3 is TGCAGTGCTAGGCATCGGCAGGGGATCGAAAAACTGTTTTTT. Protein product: CSARHRQGIEKLFF.

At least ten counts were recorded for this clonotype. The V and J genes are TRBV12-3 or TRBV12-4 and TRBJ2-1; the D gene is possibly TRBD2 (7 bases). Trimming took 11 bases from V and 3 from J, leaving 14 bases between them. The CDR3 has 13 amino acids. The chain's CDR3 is CAGGRGRYNEQFF. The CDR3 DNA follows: TGTGCCGGGGGGCGGGGGCGCTACAATGAGCAGTTCTTC.

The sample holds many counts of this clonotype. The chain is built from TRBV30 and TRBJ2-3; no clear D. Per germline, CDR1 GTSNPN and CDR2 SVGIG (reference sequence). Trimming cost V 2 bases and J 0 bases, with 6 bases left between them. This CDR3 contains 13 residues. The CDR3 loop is CAWSIPSTDTQYF. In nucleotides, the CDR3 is TGTGCCTGGAGTATACCTAGCACAGATACGCAGTATTTT.

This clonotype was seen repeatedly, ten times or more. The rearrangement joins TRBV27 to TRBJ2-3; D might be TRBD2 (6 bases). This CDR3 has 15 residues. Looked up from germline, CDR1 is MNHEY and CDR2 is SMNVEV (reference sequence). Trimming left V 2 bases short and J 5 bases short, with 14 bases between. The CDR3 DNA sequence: TGTGCCAGCAGTTTAAGCCAGGGAGGTGGAGATACGCAGTATTTT. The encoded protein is CASSLSQGGGDTQYF.

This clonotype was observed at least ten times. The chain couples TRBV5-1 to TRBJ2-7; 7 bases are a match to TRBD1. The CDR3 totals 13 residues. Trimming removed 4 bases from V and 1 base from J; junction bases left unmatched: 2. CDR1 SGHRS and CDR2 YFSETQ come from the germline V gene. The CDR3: CASSGDRSYEQYF. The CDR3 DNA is TGCGCCAGCAGCGGGGACAGATCCTACGAGCAGTACTTC.